The 6 T cell receptor beta chains below all came from one sample that was sequenced in a study of T-cell reconstitution after alpha-beta-depleted transplantation in children. A TCRbeta library incorporating unique molecular identifiers was prepared. TCRdb recomputed calls from the PCR reads with MiXCR, one row per CDR3 protein. The table records nearly 350,000 distinct CDR3 sequences, around 15% of them present only once. The sample in question was PBMCs, mostly from graft donor cells, obtained 360 days after TCRalphabeta/CD19-depleted stem cell transplant. The source is a male patient aged 2 to 9 who had a stem cell transplant for acute lymphoblastic leukemia, so the T cells may come from the graft donor.

The chain couples TRBV20-1 to TRBJ2-1, with D perhaps matching TRBD2 (5 bases). Germline lookup yields CDR1 DFQATT and CDR2 SNEGSKA (reference sequence). This CDR3 comprises 19 residues. Trimming took 6 bases from V and 4 from J, leaving 31 bases between them. The CDR3 loop reads CSATPDSQSLWSLYNEQFF. As DNA, the CDR3 is TGCAGTGCCACCCCGGACTCTCAATCGTTATGGTCCTTATACAATGAGCAGTTCTTC.

Ten or more counts support this clonotype. The chain couples TRBV4-2 to TRBJ2-3, with D tentatively TRBD1 or TRBD2 (5 bases each). The germline gives CDR1 LGHNA, CDR2 YNFKEQ. V was clipped by 0 bases and J by 10 bases, with 17 bases between them. The CDR3 contains 15 residues. CDR3: CASSQEAKGRTAQYF. CDR3 DNA sequence: TGTGCCAGCAGCCAAGAGGCGAAGGGGAGAACAGCGCAGTATTTT.

This clonotype was seen a few times. The chain has TRBV6-4 and TRBJ2-7; no firm D call. V lost 8 bases, J lost 0 bases, and 17 bases lay in between. Germline assignment: CDR1 MRHNA and CDR2 SNTAGT. The CDR3 covers 15 residues. This CDR3 is CASHKVGQSSYEQYF. The CDR3 coding sequence is TGTGCCAGCCATAAAGTTGGGCAATCCTCCTACGAGCAGTACTTC.

CDR3 coding DNA: TGTGCCACCGGACTATTCTTCTCCTACGAGCAGTACTTC. Protein: CATGLFFSYEQYF. The chain couples TRBV10-3 to TRBJ2-7, with D tentatively TRBD2 (6 bases). The CDR3 runs 13 residues. V lost 10 bases, J lost 0 bases, and 13 bases lay in between. Germline V lookup: CDR1 ENHRY, CDR2 SYGVKD.

This clonotype was detected a few times. This chain links TRBV12-3 or TRBV12-4 with TRBJ1-5, with unresolved D. This CDR3 is built from 15 residues. The V gene lost 2 bases and the J gene lost 1 base, with 9 bases spanning the gap. CDR3 nucleotides: TGTGCCAGCAGTTTACGGACGGCGAGCAATCAGCCCCAGCATTTT. The encoded protein is CASSLRTASNQPQHF.

The rearrangement links TRBV14 to TRBJ2-5, with 8 bases matching TRBD1. With V trimmed by 1 base and J by 5 bases, 15 bases remained unmatched. This CDR3 comprises 18 residues. Germline V CDR1 and CDR2: SGHDN, FVKESK. CDR3 amino acids: CASSQGQTSRGLGETQYF. The DNA for the CDR3 is TGTGCCAGCAGCCAAGGACAGACGAGCAGGGGGCTTGGTGAGACCCAGTACTTC.